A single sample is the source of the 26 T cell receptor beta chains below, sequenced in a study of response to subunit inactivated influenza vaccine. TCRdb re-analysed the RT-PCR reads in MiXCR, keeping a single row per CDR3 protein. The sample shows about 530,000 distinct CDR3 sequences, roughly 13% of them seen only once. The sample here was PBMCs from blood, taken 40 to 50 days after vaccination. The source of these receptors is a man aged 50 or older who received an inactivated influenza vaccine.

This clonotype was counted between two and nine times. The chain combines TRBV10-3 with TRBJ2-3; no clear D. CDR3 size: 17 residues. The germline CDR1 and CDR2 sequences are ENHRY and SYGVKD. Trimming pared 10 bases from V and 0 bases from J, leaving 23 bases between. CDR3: CATRPLAVEKSTDTQYF. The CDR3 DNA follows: TGTGCCACCCGACCTCTCGCGGTAGAGAAAAGCACAGATACGCAGTATTTT.

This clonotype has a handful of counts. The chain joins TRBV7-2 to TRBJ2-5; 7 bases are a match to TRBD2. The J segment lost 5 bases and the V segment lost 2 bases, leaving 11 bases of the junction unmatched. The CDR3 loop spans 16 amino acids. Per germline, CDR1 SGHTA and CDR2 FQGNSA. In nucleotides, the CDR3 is TGTGCCAGCAGCTTATGGTTGGCGGGAGCGGGGGAGACCCAGTACTTC. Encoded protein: CASSLWLAGAGETQYF. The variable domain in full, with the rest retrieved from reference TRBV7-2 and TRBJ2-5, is GAGVSQSPSNKVTEKGKDVELRCDPISGHTALYWYRQSLGQGLEFLIYFQGNSAPDKSGLPSDRFSAERTGGSVSTLTIQRTQQEDSAVYLCASSLWLAGAGETQYFGPGTRLLVL.

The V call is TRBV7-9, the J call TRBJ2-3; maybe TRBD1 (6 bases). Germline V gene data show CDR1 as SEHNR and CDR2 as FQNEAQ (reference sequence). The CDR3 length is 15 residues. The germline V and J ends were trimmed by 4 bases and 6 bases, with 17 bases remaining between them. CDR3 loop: CASSWGRDNMDTQYF. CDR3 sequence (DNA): TGTGCCAGCAGCTGGGGCCGGGACAATATGGATACGCAGTATTTT.

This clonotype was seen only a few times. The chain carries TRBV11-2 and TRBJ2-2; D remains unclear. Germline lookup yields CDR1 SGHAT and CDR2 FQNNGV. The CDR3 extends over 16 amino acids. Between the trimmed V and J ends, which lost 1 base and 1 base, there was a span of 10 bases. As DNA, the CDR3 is TGTGCCAGCAGCTTAGTGCCCCCCGGGAACACCGGGGAGCTGTTTTTT. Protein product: CASSLVPPGNTGELFF.

CDR3 bases: TGTGCCAGCAGCGTAGGCCGACAGGGATCAGATACGCAGTATTTT. Protein sequence: CASSVGRQGSDTQYF. This chain links TRBV9 with TRBJ2-3, with 7 bases that match TRBD1. In germline, CDR1 is SGDLS, CDR2 YYNGEE. This CDR3 is built from 15 residues. The ends lost 0 bases at V and 4 bases at J; junction bases unmatched: 5.

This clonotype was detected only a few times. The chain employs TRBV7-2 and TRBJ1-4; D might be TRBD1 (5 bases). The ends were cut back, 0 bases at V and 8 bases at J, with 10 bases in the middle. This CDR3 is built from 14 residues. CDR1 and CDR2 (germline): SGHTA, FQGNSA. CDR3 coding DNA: TGTGCCAGCAGCTTAGCTGCCAGGGTGGAAAAACTGTTTTTT. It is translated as CASSLAARVEKLFF.

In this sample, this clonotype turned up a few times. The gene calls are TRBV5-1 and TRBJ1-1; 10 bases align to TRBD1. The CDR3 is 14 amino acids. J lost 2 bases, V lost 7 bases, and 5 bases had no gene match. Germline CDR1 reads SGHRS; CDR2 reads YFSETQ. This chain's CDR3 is CASQQTGGNTEAFF. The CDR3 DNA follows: TGCGCCAGCCAACAGACAGGGGGCAACACTGAAGCTTTCTTT.

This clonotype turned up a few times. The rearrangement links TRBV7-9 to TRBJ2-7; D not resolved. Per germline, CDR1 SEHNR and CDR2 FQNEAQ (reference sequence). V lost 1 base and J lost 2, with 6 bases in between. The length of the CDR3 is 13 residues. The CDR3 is CASSLVSAYEQYF. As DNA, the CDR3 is TGTGCCAGCAGCTTAGTGTCGGCCTACGAGCAGTACTTC.

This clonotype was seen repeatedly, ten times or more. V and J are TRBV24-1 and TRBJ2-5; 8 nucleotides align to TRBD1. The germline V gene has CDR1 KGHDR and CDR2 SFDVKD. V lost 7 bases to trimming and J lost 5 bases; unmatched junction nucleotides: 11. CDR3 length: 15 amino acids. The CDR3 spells CATSRRTGSMETQYF. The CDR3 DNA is TGTGCCACCAGCCGGAGGACAGGGAGTATGGAGACCCAGTACTTC.

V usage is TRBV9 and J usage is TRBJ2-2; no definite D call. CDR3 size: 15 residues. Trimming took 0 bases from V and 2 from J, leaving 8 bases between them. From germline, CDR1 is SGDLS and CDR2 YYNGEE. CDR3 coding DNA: TGTGCCAGCAGCGTAGCGGCAGGAAACACCGGGGAGCTGTTTTTT. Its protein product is CASSVAAGNTGELFF.

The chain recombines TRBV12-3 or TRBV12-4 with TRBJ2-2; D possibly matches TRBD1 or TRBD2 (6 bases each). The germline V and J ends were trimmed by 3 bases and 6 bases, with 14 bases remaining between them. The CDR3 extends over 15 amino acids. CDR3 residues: CASSFKGGAPGELFF. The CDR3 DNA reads TGTGCCAGCAGTTTTAAGGGGGGCGCCCCCGGGGAGCTGTTTTTT.

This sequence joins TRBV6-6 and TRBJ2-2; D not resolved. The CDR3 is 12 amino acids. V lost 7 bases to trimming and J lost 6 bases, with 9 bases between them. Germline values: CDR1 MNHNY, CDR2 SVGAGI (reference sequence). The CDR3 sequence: CASNYRSGELFF. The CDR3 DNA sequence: TGTGCCAGCAACTACCGCTCCGGGGAGCTGTTTTTT.

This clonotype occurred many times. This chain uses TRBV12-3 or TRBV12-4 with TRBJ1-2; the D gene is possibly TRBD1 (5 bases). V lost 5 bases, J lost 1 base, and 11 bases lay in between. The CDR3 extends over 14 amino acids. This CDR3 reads CASSTRDLNYGYTF. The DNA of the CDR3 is TGTGCCAGCAGTACCAGGGATCTTAACTATGGCTACACCTTC.

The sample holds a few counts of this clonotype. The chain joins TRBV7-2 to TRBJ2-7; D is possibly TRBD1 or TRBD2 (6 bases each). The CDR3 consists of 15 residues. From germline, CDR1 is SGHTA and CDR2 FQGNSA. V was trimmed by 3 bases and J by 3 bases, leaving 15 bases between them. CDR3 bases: TGTGCCAGCAGCTTCTTCGGGAGACAGGTCTACGAGCAGTACTTC. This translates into CASSFFGRQVYEQYF.

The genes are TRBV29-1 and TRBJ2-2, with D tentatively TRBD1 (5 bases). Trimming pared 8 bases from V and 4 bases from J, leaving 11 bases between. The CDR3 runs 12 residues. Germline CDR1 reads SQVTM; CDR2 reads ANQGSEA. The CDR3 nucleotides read TGCAGCTCCAGGGAAACCACCGGGGAGCTGTTTTTT. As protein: CSSRETTGELFF.

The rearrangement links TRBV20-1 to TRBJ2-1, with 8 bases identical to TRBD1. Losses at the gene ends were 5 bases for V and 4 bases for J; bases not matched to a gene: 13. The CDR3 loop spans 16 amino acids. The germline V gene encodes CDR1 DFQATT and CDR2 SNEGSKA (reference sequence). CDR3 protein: CSAGGQGLTSYNEQFF. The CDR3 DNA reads TGCAGTGCTGGAGGACAGGGCCTTACTTCTTACAATGAGCAGTTCTTC.

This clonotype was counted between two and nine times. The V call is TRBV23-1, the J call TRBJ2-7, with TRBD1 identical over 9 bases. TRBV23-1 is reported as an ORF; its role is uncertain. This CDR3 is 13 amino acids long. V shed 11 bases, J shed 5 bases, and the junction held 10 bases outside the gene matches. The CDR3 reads CAASGTGFHEQYF. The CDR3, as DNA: TGCGCCGCCTCCGGGACAGGGTTCCACGAGCAGTACTTC.

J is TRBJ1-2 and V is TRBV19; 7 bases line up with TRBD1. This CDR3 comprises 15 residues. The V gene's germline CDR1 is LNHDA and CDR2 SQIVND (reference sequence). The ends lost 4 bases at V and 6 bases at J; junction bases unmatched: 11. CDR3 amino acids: CASSNTGTAIHGYTF. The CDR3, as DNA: TGTGCCAGTAGTAATACCGGGACAGCGATACATGGCTACACCTTC.

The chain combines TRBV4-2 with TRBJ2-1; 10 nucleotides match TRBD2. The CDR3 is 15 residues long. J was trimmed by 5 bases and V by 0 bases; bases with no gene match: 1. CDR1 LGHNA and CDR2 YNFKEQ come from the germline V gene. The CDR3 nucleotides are TGTGCCAGCAGCCAAGAACTAGCGGGGAACAATGAGCAGTTCTTC. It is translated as CASSQELAGNNEQFF.

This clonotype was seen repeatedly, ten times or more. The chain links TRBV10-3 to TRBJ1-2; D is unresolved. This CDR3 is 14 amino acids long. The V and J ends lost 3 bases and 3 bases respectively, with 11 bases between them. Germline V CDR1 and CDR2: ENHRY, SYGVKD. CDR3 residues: CAISDSKEDYGYTF. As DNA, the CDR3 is TGTGCCATCAGTGACTCAAAGGAAGACTATGGCTACACCTTC.

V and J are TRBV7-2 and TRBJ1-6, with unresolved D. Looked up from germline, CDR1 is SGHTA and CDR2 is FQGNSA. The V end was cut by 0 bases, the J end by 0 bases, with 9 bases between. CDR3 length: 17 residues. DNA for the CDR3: TGTGCCAGCAGCTTAGCGCACAGTAGCTCCTATAATTCACCCCTCCACTTT. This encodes CASSLAHSSSYNSPLHF. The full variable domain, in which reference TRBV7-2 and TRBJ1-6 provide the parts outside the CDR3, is GAGVSQSPSNKVTEKGKDVELRCDPISGHTALYWYRQSLGQGLEFLIYFQGNSAPDKSGLPSDRFSAERTGGSVSTLTIQRTQQEDSAVYLCASSLAHSSSYNSPLHFGNGTRLTVT.

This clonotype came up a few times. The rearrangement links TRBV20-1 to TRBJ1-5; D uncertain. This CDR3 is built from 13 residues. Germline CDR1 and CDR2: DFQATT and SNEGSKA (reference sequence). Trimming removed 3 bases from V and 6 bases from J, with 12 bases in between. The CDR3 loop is CSARAAGSQPQHF. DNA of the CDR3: TGCAGTGCTAGGGCCGCGGGGAGTCAGCCCCAGCATTTT.

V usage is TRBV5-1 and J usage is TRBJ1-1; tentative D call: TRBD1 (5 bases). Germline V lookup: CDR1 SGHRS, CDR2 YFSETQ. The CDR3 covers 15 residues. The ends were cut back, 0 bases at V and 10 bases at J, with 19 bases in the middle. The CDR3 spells CASSLADRDHGIAFF. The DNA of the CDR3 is TGCGCCAGCAGCTTGGCCGATAGGGACCACGGAATAGCTTTCTTT.

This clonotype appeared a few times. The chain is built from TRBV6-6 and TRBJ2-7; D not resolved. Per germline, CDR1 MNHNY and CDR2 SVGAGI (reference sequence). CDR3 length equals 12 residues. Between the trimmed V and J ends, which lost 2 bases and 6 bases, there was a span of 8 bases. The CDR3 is CASSYDTVEQYF. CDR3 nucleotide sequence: TGTGCCAGCAGTTACGATACCGTCGAGCAGTACTTC.

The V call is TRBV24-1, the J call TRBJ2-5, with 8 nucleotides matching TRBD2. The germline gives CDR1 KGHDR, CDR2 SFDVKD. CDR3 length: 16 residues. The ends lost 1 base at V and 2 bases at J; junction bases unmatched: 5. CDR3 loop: CATSDFRSGGQETQYF. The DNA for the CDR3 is TGTGCCACCAGTGATTTTCGGAGCGGGGGACAAGAGACCCAGTACTTC.

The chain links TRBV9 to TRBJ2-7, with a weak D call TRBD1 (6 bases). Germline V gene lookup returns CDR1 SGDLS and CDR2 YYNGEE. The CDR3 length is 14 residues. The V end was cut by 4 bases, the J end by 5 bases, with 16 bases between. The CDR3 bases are TGTGCCAGCAGCCCGCGACTATCAGGGGACGAGCAGTACTTC. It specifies CASSPRLSGDEQYF.